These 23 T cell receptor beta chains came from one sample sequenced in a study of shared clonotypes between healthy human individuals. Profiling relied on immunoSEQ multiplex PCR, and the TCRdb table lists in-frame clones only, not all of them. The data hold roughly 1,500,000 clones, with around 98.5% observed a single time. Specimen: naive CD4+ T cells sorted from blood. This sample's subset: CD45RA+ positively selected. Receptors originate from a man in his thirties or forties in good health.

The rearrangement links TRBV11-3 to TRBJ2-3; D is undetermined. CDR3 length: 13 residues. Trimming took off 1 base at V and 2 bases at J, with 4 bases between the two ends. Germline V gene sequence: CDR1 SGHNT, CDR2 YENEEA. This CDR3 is CASSLANTDTQYF. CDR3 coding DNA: TGTGCCAGCAGCTTAGCCAACACAGATACGCAGTATTTT.

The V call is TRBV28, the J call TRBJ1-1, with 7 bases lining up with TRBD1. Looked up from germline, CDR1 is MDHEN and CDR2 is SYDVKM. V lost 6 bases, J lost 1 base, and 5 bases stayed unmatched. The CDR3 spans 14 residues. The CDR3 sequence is CASSHRGPNTEAFF. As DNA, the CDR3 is TGTGCCAGCAGCCACAGGGGCCCGAACACTGAAGCTTTCTTT.

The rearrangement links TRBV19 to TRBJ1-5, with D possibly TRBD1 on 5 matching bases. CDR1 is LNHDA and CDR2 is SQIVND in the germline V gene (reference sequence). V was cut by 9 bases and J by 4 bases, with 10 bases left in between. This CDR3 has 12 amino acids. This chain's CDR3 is CASRQINQPQHF. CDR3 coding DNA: TGTGCCAGCAGACAGATTAATCAGCCCCAGCATTTT.

CDR3 loop: CASSMGLAGGDTQYF. The CDR3, as DNA: TGTGCCAGTAGTATGGGACTAGCGGGAGGGGATACCCAGTACTTC. V is TRBV19 and J is TRBJ2-5; 16 bases are shared with TRBD2. CDR1 is LNHDA, CDR2 SQIVND, per germline (reference sequence). The CDR3 has 15 amino acids. With 3 bases clipped from V and 8 bases from J, the junction kept 3 bases outside the gene matches.

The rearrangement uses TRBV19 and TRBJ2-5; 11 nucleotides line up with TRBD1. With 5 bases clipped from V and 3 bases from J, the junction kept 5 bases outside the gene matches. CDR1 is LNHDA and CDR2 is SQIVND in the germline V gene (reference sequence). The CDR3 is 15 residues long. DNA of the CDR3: TGTGCCAGTAGTGCAGGGGACAGGGGGAAAGAGACCCAGTACTTC. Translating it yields CASSAGDRGKETQYF.

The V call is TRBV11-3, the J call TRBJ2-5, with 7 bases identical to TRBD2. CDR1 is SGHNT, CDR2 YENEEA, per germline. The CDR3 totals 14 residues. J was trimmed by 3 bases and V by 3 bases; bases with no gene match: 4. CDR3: CASSLSLAEETQYF. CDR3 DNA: TGTGCCAGCAGCTTGAGTCTAGCGGAAGAGACCCAGTACTTC.

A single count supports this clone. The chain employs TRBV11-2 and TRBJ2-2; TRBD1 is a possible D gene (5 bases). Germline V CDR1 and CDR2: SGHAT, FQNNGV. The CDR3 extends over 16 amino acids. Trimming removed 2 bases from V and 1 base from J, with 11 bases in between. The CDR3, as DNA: TGTGCCAGCAGCTTACAGACAGCCCGGAACACCGGGGAGCTGTTTTTT. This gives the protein CASSLQTARNTGELFF.

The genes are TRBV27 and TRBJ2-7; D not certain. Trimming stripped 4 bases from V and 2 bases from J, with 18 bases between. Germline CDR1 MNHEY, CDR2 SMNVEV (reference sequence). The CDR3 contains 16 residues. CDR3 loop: CASSSIMRSPTYEQYF. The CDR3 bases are TGTGCCAGCAGTTCAATCATGCGTAGCCCAACCTACGAGCAGTACTTC.

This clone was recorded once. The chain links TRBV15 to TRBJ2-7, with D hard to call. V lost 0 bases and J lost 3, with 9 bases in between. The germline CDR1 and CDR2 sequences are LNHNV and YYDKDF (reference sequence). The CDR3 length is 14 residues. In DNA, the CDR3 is TGTGCCACCAGCAGAGATCGGCGTTTCTACGAGCAGTACTTC. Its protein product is CATSRDRRFYEQYF.

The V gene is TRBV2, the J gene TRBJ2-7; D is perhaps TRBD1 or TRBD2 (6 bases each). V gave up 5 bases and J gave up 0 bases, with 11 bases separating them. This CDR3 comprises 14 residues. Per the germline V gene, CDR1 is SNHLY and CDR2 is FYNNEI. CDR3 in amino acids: CASSHEGGSYEQYF. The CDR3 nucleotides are TGTGCCAGCAGTCACGAGGGGGGCTCCTACGAGCAGTACTTC. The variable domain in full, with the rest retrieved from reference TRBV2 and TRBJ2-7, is EPEVTQTPSHQVTQMGQEVILRCVPISNHLYFYWYRQILGQKVEFLVSFYNNEISEKSEIFDDQFSVERPDGSNFTLKIRSTKLEDSAMYFCASSHEGGSYEQYFGPGTRLTVT.

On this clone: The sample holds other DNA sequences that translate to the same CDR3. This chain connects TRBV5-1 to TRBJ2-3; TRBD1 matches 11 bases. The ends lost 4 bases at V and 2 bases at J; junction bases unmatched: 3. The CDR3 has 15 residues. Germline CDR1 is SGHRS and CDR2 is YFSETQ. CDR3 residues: CASSLGQGATDTQYF. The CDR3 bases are TGCGCCAGCAGCCTAGGACAGGGGGCCACAGATACGCAGTATTTT. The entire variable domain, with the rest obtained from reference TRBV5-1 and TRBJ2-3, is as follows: KAGVTQTPRYLIKTRGQQVTLSCSPISGHRSVSWYQQTPGQGLQFLFEYFSETQRNKGNFPGRFSGRQFSNSRSEMNVSTLELGDSALYLCASSLGQGATDTQYFGPGTRLTVL.

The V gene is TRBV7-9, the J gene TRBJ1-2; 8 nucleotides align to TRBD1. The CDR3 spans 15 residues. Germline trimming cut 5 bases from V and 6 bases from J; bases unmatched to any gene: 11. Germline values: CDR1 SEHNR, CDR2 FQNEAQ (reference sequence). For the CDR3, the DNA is TGTGCCAGCAGCCGGGAACAGGGGGTTGTTGATGGCTACACCTTC. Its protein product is CASSREQGVVDGYTF.

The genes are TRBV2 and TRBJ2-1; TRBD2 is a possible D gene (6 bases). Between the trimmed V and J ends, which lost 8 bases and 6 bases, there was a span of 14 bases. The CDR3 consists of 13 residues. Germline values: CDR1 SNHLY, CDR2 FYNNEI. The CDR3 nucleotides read TGTGCCAGCGGAGGGAGGCAGTTCAATGAGCAGTTCTTC. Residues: CASGGRQFNEQFF.

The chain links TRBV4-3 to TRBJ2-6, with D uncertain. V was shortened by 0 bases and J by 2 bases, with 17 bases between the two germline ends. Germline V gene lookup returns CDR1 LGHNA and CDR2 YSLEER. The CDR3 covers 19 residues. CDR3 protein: CASSQEVAFRTTGANVLTF. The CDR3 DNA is TGCGCCAGCAGCCAAGAGGTGGCATTTCGAACAACTGGGGCCAACGTCCTGACTTTC.

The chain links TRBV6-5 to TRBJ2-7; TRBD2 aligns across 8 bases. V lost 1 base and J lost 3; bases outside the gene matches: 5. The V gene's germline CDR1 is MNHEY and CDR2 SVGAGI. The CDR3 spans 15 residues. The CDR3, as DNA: TGTGCCAGCAGTTACTTCGGGGGGGGCCGCTACGAGCAGTACTTC. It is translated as CASSYFGGGRYEQYF.

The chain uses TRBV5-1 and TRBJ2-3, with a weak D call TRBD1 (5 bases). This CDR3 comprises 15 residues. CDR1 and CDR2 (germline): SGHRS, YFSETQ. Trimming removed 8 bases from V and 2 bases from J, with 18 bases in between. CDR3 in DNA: TGCGCCAGTCGGAAATACGACAGACACACAGATACGCAGTATTTT. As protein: CASRKYDRHTDTQYF.

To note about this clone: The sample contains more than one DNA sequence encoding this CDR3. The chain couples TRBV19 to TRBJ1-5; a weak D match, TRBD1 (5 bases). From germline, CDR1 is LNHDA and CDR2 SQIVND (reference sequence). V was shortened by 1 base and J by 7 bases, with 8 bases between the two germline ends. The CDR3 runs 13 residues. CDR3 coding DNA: TGTGCCAGTAGTATAGGTGGGGGACAGCCCCAGCATTTT. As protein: CASSIGGGQPQHF.

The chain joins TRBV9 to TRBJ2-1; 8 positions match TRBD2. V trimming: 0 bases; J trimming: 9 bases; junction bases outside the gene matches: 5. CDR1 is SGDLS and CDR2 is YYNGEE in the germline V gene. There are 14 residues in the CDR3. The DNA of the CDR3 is TGTGCCAGCAGCGTAGCAGCGGGAGACGGTGAGCAGTTCTTC. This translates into CASSVAAGDGEQFF.

CDR3 DNA: TGTGCCATCAGTGCAGGCCCTGGAAACACCATATATTTT. Translated: CAISAGPGNTIYF. This chain links TRBV10-3 with TRBJ1-3, with unresolved D. Trimming stripped 4 bases from V and 2 bases from J, with 6 bases between. Germline V lookup: CDR1 ENHRY, CDR2 SYGVKD. The CDR3 is 13 residues long.

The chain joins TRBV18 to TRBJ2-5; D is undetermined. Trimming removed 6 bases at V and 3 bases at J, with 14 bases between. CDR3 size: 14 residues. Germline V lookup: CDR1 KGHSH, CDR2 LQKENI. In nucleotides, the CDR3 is TGTGCCAGCTCCGTCATTGGTGGCGAAGAGACCCAGTACTTC. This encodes CASSVIGGEETQYF.

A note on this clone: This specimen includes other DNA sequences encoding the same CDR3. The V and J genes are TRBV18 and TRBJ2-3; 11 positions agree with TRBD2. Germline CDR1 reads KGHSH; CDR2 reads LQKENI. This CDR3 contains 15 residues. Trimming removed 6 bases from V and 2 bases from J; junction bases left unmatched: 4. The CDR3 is CASSGTSGSTDTQYF. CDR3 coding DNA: TGTGCCAGCTCCGGGACTAGCGGATCCACAGATACGCAGTATTTT. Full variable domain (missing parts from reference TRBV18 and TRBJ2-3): NAGVMQNPRHLVRRRGQEARLRCSPMKGHSHVYWYRQLPEEGLKFMVYLQKENIIDESGMPKERFSAEFPKEGPSILRIQQVVRGDSAAYFCASSGTSGSTDTQYFGPGTRLTVL.

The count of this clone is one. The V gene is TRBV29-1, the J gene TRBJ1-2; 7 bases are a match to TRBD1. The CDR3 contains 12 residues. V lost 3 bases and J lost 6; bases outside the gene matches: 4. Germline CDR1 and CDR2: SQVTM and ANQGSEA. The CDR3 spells CSVETGTHGYTF. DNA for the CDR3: TGCAGCGTTGAGACAGGGACCCATGGCTACACCTTC.

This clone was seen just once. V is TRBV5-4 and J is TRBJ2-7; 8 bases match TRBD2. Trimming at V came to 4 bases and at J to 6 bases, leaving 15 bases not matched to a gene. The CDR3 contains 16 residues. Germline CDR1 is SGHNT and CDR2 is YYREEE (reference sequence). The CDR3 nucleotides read TGTGCCAGCAGCCCCCCGGGGGGGCCCCCCGTGGGCGAGCAGTACTTC. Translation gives CASSPPGGPPVGEQYF.